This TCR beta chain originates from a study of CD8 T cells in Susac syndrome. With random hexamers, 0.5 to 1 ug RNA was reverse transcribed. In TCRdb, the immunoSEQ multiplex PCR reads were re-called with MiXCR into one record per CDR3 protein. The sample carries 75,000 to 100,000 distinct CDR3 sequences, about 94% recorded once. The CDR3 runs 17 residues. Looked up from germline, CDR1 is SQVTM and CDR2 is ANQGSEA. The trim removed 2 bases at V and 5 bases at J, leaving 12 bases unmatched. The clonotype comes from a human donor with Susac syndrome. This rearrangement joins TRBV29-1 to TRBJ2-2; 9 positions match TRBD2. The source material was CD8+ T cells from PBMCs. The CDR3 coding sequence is TGCAGCGTTGAATGGGGGTTAGCGGGAGTTTCGACCGGGGAGCTGTTTTTT. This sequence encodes CSVEWGLAGVSTGELFF.